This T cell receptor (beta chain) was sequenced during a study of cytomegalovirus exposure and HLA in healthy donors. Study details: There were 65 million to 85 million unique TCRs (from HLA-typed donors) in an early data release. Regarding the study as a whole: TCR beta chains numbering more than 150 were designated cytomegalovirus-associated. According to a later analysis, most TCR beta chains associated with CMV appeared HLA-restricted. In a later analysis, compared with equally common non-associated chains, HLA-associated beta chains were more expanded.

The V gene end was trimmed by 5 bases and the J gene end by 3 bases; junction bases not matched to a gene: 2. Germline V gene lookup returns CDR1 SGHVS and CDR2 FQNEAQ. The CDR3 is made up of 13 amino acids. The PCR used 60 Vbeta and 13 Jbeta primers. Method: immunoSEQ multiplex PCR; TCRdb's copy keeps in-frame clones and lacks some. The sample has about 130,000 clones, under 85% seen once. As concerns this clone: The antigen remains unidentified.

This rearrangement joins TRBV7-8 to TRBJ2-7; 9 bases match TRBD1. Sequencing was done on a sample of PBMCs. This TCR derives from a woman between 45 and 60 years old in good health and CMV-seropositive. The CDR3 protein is CASSRTGVYEQYF. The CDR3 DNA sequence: TGTGCCAGCAGCAGGACAGGGGTCTACGAGCAGTACTTC.